What follows are 15 T cell receptor beta chains derived from one specimen sequenced in a study of blood T cell repertoires in COVID-19. Clones were read by immunoSEQ multiplex PCR, and TCRdb kept only the in-frame ones, dropping some. The sample has 60,000 to 90,000 clones, around four fifths seen once; the top ten hold less than 25%. The sequencing input was peripheral blood. These TCRs come from a man in his 60s with acute or convalescent COVID-19.

This clone came up a few times. V and J are TRBV7-9 and TRBJ2-7; unclear D gene. The CDR3 runs to 13 residues. Germline CDR1 SEHNR, CDR2 FQNEAQ (reference sequence). V was shortened by 1 base and J by 4 bases, with 8 bases between the two germline ends. Here the CDR3 reads CASSLVPVYEQYF. The CDR3 DNA is TGTGCCAGCAGCTTAGTGCCGGTATACGAGCAGTACTTC. The whole variable domain, remainder taken from reference TRBV7-9 and TRBJ2-7, is DTGVSQNPRHKITKRGQNVTFRCDPISEHNRLYWYRQTLGQGPEFLTYFQNEAQLEKSRLLSDRFSAERPKGSFSTLEIQRTEQGDSAMYLCASSLVPVYEQYFGPGTRLTVT.

The rearrangement joins TRBV27 to TRBJ1-6, with 8 positions matching TRBD1. The V gene's germline CDR1 is MNHEY and CDR2 SMNVEV (reference sequence). The CDR3 has 14 amino acids. Unmatched junction bases numbered 4, after V lost 5 bases and J lost 7 bases. Here the CDR3 reads CASSVDRDNSPLHF. DNA of the CDR3: TGTGCCAGCAGTGTGGACAGGGACAATTCACCCCTCCACTTT.

This clone was recorded once. The rearrangement joins TRBV9 to TRBJ1-5; 8 nucleotides match TRBD1. This CDR3 is built from 17 residues. V was clipped by 0 bases and J by 2 bases; unmatched bases: 7. Germline V gives CDR1 SGDLS, CDR2 YYNGEE. The CDR3 DNA sequence: TGTGCCAGCAGCGTAGGTCCCTCGGGACAGGGCAATCAGCCCCAGCATTTT. Translating it yields CASSVGPSGQGNQPQHF.

This chain connects TRBV6-1 to TRBJ1-1; weak D call: TRBD1 (6 bases). Trimming removed 2 bases from V and 9 bases from J, with 10 bases in between. Germline V lookup: CDR1 MNHNS, CDR2 SASEGT. The CDR3 sequence is 12 residues long. CDR3 nucleotide sequence: TGTGCCAGCAGTGAATTGCAGGGGAAAGCTTTCTTT. Protein product: CASSELQGKAFF.

V is TRBV5-6 and J is TRBJ1-6, with 11 bases identical to TRBD1. CDR3 length: 15 amino acids. J was trimmed by 6 bases and V by 4 bases; bases with no gene match: 3. CDR1 SGHDT and CDR2 YYEEEE come from the germline V gene. The CDR3 loop is CASSPGTGGNSPLHF. Written as DNA, the CDR3 is TGTGCCAGCAGCCCGGGGACAGGGGGTAATTCACCCCTCCACTTT. The full variable domain, rest sourced from reference TRBV5-6 and TRBJ1-6, is DAGVTQSPTHLIKTRGQQVTLRCSPKSGHDTVSWYQQALGQGPQFIFQYYEEEERQRGNFPDRFSGHQFPNYSSELNVNALLLGDSALYLCASSPGTGGNSPLHFGNGTRLTVT.

V usage is TRBV4-1 and J usage is TRBJ2-1, with a tentative D call TRBD2 (7 bases). Per germline, CDR1 MGHRA and CDR2 YSYEKL. Trimming took off 7 bases at V and 4 bases at J, with 14 bases between the two ends. The length of the CDR3 is 14 residues. CDR3 residues: CASMRGEGYNEQFF. The CDR3 nucleotides are TGCGCCAGCATGAGGGGGGAGGGATACAATGAGCAGTTCTTC.

The V gene is TRBV9, the J gene TRBJ2-2, with 10 nucleotides matching TRBD2. CDR1 and CDR2 from the germline V gene are SGDLS and YYNGEE. The CDR3 has 16 amino acids. J lost 4 bases, V lost 3 bases, and 6 bases had no gene match. The CDR3 DNA reads TGTGCCAGCAGCGCGAGCGGGAGGGAGTTCACCGGGGAGCTGTTTTTT. This codes for CASSASGREFTGELFF.

Only a few counts were recorded for this clone. The J gene is TRBJ1-2, the V gene TRBV2; a weak D match, TRBD1 (5 bases). The CDR3 length is 14 residues. CDR1 and CDR2 (germline): SNHLY, FYNNEI. The V end lost 4 bases, the J end lost 1 base, and 10 bases lay between the germline ends. CDR3 in DNA: TGTGCCAGCAGTGCAGGGTTGGATAACTATGGCTACACCTTC. Translation: CASSAGLDNYGYTF.

The chain carries TRBV2 and TRBJ2-7; tentative D call: TRBD2 (6 bases). V lost 8 bases and J 3 bases, leaving 17 bases between the germline ends. The CDR3 has 14 residues. From germline, CDR1 is SNHLY and CDR2 FYNNEI. CDR3 in amino acids: CASGSGIGGYEQYV. CDR3 nucleotide sequence: TGTGCCAGCGGGTCGGGTATCGGGGGCTACGAGCAGTACGTC.

The rearrangement joins TRBV5-1 to TRBJ2-1; 10 positions match TRBD2. Germline V lookup: CDR1 SGHRS, CDR2 YFSETQ. Losses at the gene ends were 4 bases for V and 1 base for J; bases not matched to a gene: 11. The CDR3 runs 18 residues. CDR3 sequence: CASSPGTSDRNSYNEQFF. The CDR3 bases are TGCGCCAGCAGCCCGGGGACTAGCGACAGAAATTCCTACAATGAGCAGTTCTTC.

The chain recombines TRBV4-2 with TRBJ1-2; D is unresolved. The CDR3 covers 14 residues. Looked up from germline, CDR1 is LGHNA and CDR2 is YNFKEQ. V lost 1 base and J 6 bases, leaving 12 bases between the germline ends. The CDR3 sequence: CASSQVGIGHGYTF. CDR3 nucleotides: TGTGCCAGCAGCCAAGTCGGGATCGGTCATGGCTACACCTTC.

The J gene is TRBJ2-7, the V gene TRBV10-1; TRBD1 aligns across 9 bases. The V and J ends lost 6 bases and 3 bases, in that order; junction bases with no gene match: 6. The CDR3 runs 14 residues. In germline, CDR1 is WNHNN, CDR2 SYGVQD (reference sequence). In DNA, the CDR3 is TGCGCCAGCAGCGGACAGGGGCTCCTCTACGAGCAGTACTTC. Protein sequence: CASSGQGLLYEQYF.

This chain joins TRBV9 and TRBJ2-3; perhaps TRBD2 as D (5 bases). V was pared by 3 bases and J by 0 bases, with 11 bases between. This CDR3 has 15 residues. Germline loops: CDR1 SGDLS, CDR2 YYNGEE. As DNA, the CDR3 is TGTGCCAGCAGCGGGACTTGGACTAGCACAGATACGCAGTATTTT. Translation gives CASSGTWTSTDTQYF.

The chain recombines TRBV11-2 with TRBJ2-2, with 9 bases matching TRBD1. With 0 bases clipped from V and 7 bases from J, the junction kept 12 bases outside the gene matches. The CDR3 length is 18 residues. Per the germline V gene, CDR1 is SGHAT and CDR2 is FQNNGV. DNA for the CDR3: TGTGCCAGCAGCTTAGATGAGGCGGGACAGGGAGCTTTCGGGGAGCTGTTTTTT. As protein: CASSLDEAGQGAFGELFF.

The chain combines TRBV5-1 with TRBJ2-3; D gene ambiguous. V lost 0 bases and J 1 base, leaving 12 bases between the germline ends. The CDR3 is made up of 16 amino acids. Germline V gene data show CDR1 as SGHRS and CDR2 as YFSETQ. The CDR3 spells CASSLARLSRTDTQYF. In DNA form, the CDR3 reads TGCGCCAGCAGCTTGGCCCGACTGAGCCGCACAGATACGCAGTATTTT. Combining the CDR3 with reference TRBV5-1 and TRBJ2-3 gives the whole variable domain KAGVTQTPRYLIKTRGQQVTLSCSPISGHRSVSWYQQTPGQGLQFLFEYFSETQRNKGNFPGRFSGRQFSNSRSEMNVSTLELGDSALYLCASSLARLSRTDTQYFGPGTRLTVL.